The source of this TCR beta chain is a study of blood T cell dynamics during melanoma immunotherapy. About the study: Metastatic melanoma patients received first-line pembrolizumab or nivolumab plus ipilimumab.

Germline CDR1 reads SGDLS; CDR2 reads YYNGEE. CDR3 length equals 15 residues. V lost 3 bases and J 6 bases, leaving 15 bases between the germline ends. Using immunoSEQ multiplex PCR, the repertoire was profiled, and TCRdb retains in-frame clones only, with some absent. The sample consists of 15,000 to 20,000 clones, about 89% of them appearing once. Regarding time point: pre-treatment baseline. Response was assessed by RECIST 1.1 at 12 weeks, except a couple of rapid progressors. No patient had earlier systemic cancer treatment, concurrent immunosuppressants, or another active cancer. The chain carries TRBV9 and TRBJ1-4, with D possibly being TRBD1 (6 bases). Sequencing used blood, obtained from a patient treated with checkpoint blockade. The source is a human donor with melanoma. In DNA form, the CDR3 reads TGTGCCAGCAGCGAATCAGGGGCGACGGATGAAAAACTGTTTTTT. It yields the protein CASSESGATDEKLFF.